The present T cell receptor (beta chain) was sequenced within a study of T cell repertoires in cytomegalovirus infection. Turning to the study itself: It was recently identified HLA-C-restricted and well-studied HLA-B-restricted CMV epitopes that the study used.

TCRdb re-analysed the reads in MiXCR, keeping a single row per CDR3 protein. The sample includes about 830,000 distinct CDR3 sequences, 30% to 35% seen only once; the top ten take 9.5% to 15%. Overall study findings and caveats: HLA-C-restricted CMV clonotypes gave the most frequent clonotype in two of eight donors. Totalled public TCR beta family frequency picked out people who carried CMV plus the relevant HLA.

The CDR3 extends over 18 amino acids. The V and J ends lost 4 bases and 0 bases respectively, with 16 bases between them. Germline CDR1 reads MNHEY; CDR2 reads SVGEGT. This clonotype was observed at least ten times. The antigen is not known. The genes are TRBV6-2 or TRBV6-3 and TRBJ2-6, with a possible D match to TRBD2 (5 bases). The source material was cultured CD8+ T cells from PBMCs, sampled from culture after CMV antigen stimulation. The sequence derives from a human donor in good health (CMV status not recorded). Some clones in this sample may be carry-over from other donors' samples. Here the CDR3 DNA reads TGTGCCAGCAGTTTCGGACTGTCCGCTGTCTCTGGGGCCAACGTCCTGACTTTC. Its protein is CASSFGLSAVSGANVLTF.